The 3 T cell receptor beta chains reported below all come from one sample, sequenced in a study of OX40 agonist ivuxolimab in advanced cancers. Repertoires were generated with immunoSEQ multiplex PCR, while TCRdb's copy carries only in-frame clones and drops some. Of tens of thousands of clones in the sample, more than 85% were seen once. The sequenced sample was CD4+ or CD8+ T cells sorted from blood, obtained in a trial of the OX40 agonist ivuxolimab. The receptors shown here come from an adult with an advanced solid tumor such as melanoma, head and neck, liver or kidney cancer.

The CDR3: CASSPGGNQPQHF. For the CDR3, the DNA is TGTGCCAGCAGTCCAGGGGGCAATCAGCCCCAGCATTTT. The gene calls are TRBV2 and TRBJ1-5, with D maybe TRBD1 (6 bases). Trimming removed 5 bases at V and 2 bases at J, with 7 bases between. The CDR3 consists of 13 residues. Germline assignment: CDR1 SNHLY and CDR2 FYNNEI.

The chain links TRBV6-5 to TRBJ2-7; a weak D match, TRBD1 (5 bases). This CDR3 is built from 14 residues. Trimming cost V 0 bases and J 6 bases, with 12 bases left between them. Germline V gives CDR1 MNHEY, CDR2 SVGAGI. The CDR3 loop reads CASSYSRSGFEQYF. CDR3 DNA: TGTGCCAGCAGTTACTCCCGGTCAGGGTTCGAGCAGTACTTC.

This chain links TRBV10-2 with TRBJ2-2, with unresolved D. Trimming cost V 10 bases and J 3 bases, with 21 bases left between them. The CDR3 consists of 16 residues. The germline gives CDR1 WSHSY, CDR2 SAAADI. For the CDR3, the DNA is TGCGCCACGAAAGGGCAGTCTCCACGTTACACCGGGGAGCTGTTTTTT. It encodes CATKGQSPRYTGELFF.